This T cell receptor beta chain was profiled in a study of shared clonotypes between healthy human individuals. Study details: The donors, two women and a few men, were aged 18 to 49.

Details on this clone: Its antigen is still unknown. The sample has other DNA sequences that encode this CDR3 too.

Study-level points and caveats: In general, naive subsets displayed greater estimated richness than memory subsets did.

An even split of each subset's genomic DNA across several immunoSEQ plates was performed. The data were produced by immunoSEQ multiplex PCR, yet TCRdb's version contains in-frame clones alone and is incomplete. In the table there are just over 2,000,000 clones, roughly 94% of which are singletons. A split of CD4+ cells into CD45RA+ naive and CD45RA-negative memory subsets was performed. Germline V gene data show CDR1 as SNHLY and CDR2 as FYNNEI. The V end was cut by 3 bases, the J end by 3 bases, with 6 bases between. This CDR3 comprises 12 residues. This chain uses TRBV2 with TRBJ2-7; D is possibly TRBD1 (5 bases). The sequencing sample was made of naive CD4+ T cells sorted from blood. The subset here: CD45RA+ positively selected. This TCR came from a man aged 18 to 30 in good health. CDR3 loop: CASSDDSYEQYF. The CDR3 DNA is TGTGCCAGCAGTGACGACAGCTACGAGCAGTACTTC.